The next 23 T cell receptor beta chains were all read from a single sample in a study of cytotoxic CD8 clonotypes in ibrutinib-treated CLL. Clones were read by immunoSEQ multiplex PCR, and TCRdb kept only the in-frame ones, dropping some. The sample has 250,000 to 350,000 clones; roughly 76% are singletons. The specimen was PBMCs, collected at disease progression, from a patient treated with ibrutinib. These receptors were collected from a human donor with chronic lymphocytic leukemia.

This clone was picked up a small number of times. This CDR3 reads CASSQLNTEAFF. The CDR3 region has the DNA TGTGCCAGCAGCCAACTGAACACTGAAGCTTTCTTT. The genes are TRBV7-2 and TRBJ1-1; D not resolved. The CDR3 consists of 12 residues. V lost 5 bases and J lost 0, with 4 bases in between. Germline CDR1 reads SGHTA; CDR2 reads FQGNSA. Complete variable domain (other parts from reference TRBV7-2 and TRBJ1-1): GAGVSQSPSNKVTEKGKDVELRCDPISGHTALYWYRQSLGQGLEFLIYFQGNSAPDKSGLPSDRFSAERTGGSVSTLTIQRTQQEDSAVYLCASSQLNTEAFFGQGTRLTVV.

The CDR3 region has the DNA TGTGCCAGCAGCCCGACAGGGGGAAGCACTGAAGCTTTCTTT. Its protein is CASSPTGGSTEAFF. The chain joins TRBV6-6 to TRBJ1-1; 9 nucleotides align to TRBD1. Germline-derived CDR1 and CDR2 are MNHNY and SVGAGI (reference sequence). This CDR3 comprises 14 residues. The ends lost 6 bases at V and 4 bases at J; junction bases unmatched: 6.

This CDR3 reads CASSIRLGGAGNTIYF. In DNA, the CDR3 is TGTGCCAGTAGTATCCGGTTGGGAGGAGCTGGAAACACCATATATTTT. The rearrangement uses TRBV19 and TRBJ1-3; no clear D gene. Germline CDR1 reads LNHDA; CDR2 reads SQIVND (reference sequence). V was pared by 3 bases and J by 2 bases, with 14 bases between. The CDR3 covers 16 residues.

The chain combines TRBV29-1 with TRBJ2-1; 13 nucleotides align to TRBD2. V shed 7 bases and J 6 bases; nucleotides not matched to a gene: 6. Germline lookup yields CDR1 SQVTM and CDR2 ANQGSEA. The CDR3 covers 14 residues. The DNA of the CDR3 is TGCAGCGCAGCCGGGACTAGCGGGGCCAATGAGCAGTTCTTC. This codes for CSAAGTSGANEQFF.

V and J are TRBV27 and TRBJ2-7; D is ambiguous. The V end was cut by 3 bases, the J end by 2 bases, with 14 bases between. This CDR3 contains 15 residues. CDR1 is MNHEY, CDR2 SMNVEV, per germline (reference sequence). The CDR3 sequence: CASSLRWNLAYEQYF. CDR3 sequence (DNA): TGTGCCAGCAGTTTGAGGTGGAACTTAGCCTACGAGCAGTACTTC.

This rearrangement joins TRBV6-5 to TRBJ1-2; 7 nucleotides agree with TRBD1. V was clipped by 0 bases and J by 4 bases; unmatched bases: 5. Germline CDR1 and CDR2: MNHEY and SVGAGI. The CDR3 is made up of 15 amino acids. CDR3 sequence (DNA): TGTGCCAGCAGTTACTCTGGAGGGGGCAGCTATGGCTACACCTTC. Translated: CASSYSGGGSYGYTF.

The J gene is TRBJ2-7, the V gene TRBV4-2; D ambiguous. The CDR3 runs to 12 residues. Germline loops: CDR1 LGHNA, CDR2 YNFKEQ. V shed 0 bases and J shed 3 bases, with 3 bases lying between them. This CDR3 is CASSQDGYEQYF. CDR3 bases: TGTGCCAGCAGCCAAGACGGCTACGAGCAGTACTTC.

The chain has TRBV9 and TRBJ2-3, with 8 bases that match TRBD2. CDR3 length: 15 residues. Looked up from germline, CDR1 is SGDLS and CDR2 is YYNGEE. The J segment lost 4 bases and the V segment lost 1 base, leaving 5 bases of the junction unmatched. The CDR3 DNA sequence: TGTGCCAGCAGCGTATGGAGCGGGGGAGCAGATACGCAGTATTTT. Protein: CASSVWSGGADTQYF.

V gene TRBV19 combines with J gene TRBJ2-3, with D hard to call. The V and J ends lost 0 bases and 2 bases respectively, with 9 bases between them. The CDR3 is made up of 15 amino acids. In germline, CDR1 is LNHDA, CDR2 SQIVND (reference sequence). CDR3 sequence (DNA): TGTGCCAGTAGTATAGAATTCGAGGTCACAGATACGCAGTATTTT. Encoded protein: CASSIEFEVTDTQYF.

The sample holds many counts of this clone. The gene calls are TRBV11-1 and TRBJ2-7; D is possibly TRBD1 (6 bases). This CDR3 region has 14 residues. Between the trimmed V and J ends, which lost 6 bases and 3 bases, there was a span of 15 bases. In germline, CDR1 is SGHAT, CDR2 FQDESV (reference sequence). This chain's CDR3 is CASRYRATSYEQYF. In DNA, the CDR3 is TGTGCCAGCAGATACAGGGCAACCAGCTACGAGCAGTACTTC.

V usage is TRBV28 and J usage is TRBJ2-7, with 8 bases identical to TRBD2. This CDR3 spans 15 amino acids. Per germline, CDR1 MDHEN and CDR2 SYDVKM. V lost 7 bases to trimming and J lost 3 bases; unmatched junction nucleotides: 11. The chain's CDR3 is CASKIPGRGSYEQYF. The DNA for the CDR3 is TGTGCCAGCAAGATCCCCGGGAGGGGAAGCTACGAGCAGTACTTC.

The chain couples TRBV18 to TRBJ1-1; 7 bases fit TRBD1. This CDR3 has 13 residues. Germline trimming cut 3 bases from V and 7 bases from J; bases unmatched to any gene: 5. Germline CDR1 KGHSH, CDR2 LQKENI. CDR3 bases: TGTGCCAGCTCACCGCCCACAGGGGTTGAAGCTTTCTTT. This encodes CASSPPTGVEAFF.

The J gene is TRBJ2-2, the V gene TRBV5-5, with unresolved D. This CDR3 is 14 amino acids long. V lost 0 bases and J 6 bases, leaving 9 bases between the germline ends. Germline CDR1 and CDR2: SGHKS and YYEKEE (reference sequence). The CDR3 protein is CASSLGTGAGELFF. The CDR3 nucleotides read TGTGCCAGCAGCTTGGGGACCGGCGCCGGGGAGCTGTTTTTT.

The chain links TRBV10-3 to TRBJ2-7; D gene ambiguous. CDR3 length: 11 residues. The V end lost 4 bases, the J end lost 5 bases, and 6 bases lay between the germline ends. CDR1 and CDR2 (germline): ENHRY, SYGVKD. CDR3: CAISGGDEQYF. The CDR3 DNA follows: TGTGCCATCAGTGGAGGCGACGAGCAGTACTTC.

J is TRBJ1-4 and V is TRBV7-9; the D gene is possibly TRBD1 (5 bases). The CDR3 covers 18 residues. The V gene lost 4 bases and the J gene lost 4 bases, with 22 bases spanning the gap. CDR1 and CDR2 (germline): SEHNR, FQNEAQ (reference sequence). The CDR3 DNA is TGTGCCAGCAGCTCGAACCCAGTGCTTCAGGGTTTTAATGAAAAACTGTTTTTT. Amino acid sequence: CASSSNPVLQGFNEKLFF.

For the CDR3, the DNA is TGTGCCAGCAGATCCGGGACAGCCTACGAGCAGTACTTC. As protein: CASRSGTAYEQYF. The genes are TRBV19 and TRBJ2-7; TRBD1 aligns across 7 bases. This CDR3 is built from 13 residues. Germline V gives CDR1 LNHDA, CDR2 SQIVND (reference sequence). V gave up 9 bases and J gave up 2 bases; unmatched junction bases: 7.

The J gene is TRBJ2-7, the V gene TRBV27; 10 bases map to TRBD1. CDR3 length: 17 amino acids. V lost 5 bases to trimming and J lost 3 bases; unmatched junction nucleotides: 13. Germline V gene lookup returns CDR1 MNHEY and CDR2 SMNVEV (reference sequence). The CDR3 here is CASSSLGVTGGGYEQYF. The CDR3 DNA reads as TGTGCCAGCAGTAGCCTGGGGGTGACAGGGGGCGGCTACGAGCAGTACTTC.

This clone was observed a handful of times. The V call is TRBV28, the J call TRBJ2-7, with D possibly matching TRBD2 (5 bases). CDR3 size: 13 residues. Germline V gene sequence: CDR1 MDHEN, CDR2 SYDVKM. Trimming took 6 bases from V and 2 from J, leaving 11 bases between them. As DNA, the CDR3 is TGTGCCAGCAGCCCCGGAGGAACCTACGAGCAGTACTTC. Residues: CASSPGGTYEQYF. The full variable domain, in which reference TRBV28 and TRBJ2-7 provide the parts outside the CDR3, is DVKVTQSSRYLVKRTGEKVFLECVQDMDHENMFWYRQDPGLGLRLIYFSYDVKMKEKGDIPEGYSVSREKKERFSLILESASTNQTSMYLCASSPGGTYEQYFGPGTRLTVT.

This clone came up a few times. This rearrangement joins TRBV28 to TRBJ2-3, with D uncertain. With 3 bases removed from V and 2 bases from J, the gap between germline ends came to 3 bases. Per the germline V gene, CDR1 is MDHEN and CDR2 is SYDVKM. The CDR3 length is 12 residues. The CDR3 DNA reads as TGTGCCAGCAGTTTGGACACAGATACGCAGTATTTT. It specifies CASSLDTDTQYF.

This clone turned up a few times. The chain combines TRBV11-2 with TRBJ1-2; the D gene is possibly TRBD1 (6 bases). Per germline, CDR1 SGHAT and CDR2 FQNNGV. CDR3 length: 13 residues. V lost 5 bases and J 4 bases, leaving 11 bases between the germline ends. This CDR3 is CASSAQGIYGYTF. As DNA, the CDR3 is TGTGCCAGCAGCGCGCAGGGGATCTATGGCTACACCTTC.

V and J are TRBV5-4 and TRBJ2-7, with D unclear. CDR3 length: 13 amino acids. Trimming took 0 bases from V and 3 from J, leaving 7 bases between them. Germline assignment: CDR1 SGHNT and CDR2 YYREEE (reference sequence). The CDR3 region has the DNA TGTGCCAGCAGCTTGGGGGCAGGCTACGAGCAGTACTTC. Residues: CASSLGAGYEQYF.

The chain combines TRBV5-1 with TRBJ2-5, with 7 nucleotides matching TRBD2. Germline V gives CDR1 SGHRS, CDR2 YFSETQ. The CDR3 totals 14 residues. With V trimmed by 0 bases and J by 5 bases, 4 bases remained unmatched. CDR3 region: CASSLALARETQYF. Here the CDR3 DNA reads TGCGCCAGCAGCTTGGCACTAGCGAGGGAGACCCAGTACTTC.

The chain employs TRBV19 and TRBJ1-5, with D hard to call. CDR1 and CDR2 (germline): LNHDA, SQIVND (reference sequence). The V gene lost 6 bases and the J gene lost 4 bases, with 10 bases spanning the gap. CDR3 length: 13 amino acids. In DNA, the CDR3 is TGTGCCAGTAGATGGGGTGGAAATCAGCCCCAGCATTTT. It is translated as CASRWGGNQPQHF.